This T cell receptor beta chain comes out of a study of resident and recirculating memory T cells in vitiligo. The wider study: Each patient gave two lesional and two nonlesional epidermal shave biopsies, plus PBMCs. Whole samples, not sorted cells, were homogenized and used for genomic DNA extraction. Study observations and caveats: Different lesions suggested infiltration by different T cell clones.

TCRdb's table, derived via immunoSEQ multiplex PCR, lists solely in-frame clones and lacks some. The sample contains roughly 80,000 clones, 92% of which appear only once. The CDR3 totals 13 residues. CDR1 and CDR2 from the germline V gene are MNHEY and SVGAGI. V was pared by 5 bases and J by 7 bases, with 7 bases of the junction left unmatched. About this clone: No antigen is known for it.

Material for sequencing was blood. The clonotype originates from a male donor with vitiligo. The V call is TRBV6-5, the J call TRBJ1-2; 7 positions match TRBD1. CDR3 DNA sequence: TGTGCCAGCAGTCTCACAGGGGATGTTGGCTACACCTTC. As protein: CASSLTGDVGYTF.